This T cell receptor beta chain was sequenced in a study of patients and donors after allogeneic stem cell transplantation. TCRdb analysed the RT-PCR reads with MiXCR anew, one entry per CDR3 protein. The sample yields 40,000 to 45,000 distinct CDR3 sequences, about 31% seen once. CDR1 SQVTM and CDR2 ANQGSEA come from the germline V gene. This CDR3 region has 15 residues. Germline trimming cut 4 bases from V and 7 bases from J; bases unmatched to any gene: 11. This clonotype occurred a few times. This chain joins TRBV29-1 and TRBJ2-3; 10 nucleotides agree with TRBD2. Sequencing was done on a sample of blood, either unsorted or a sorted T cell fraction (not recorded which). The source of this sequence is a human donor who was either an allogeneic HSCT recipient or a stem cell or donor lymphocyte infusion donor (not recorded which). It is not recorded whose cells these are; they may come from a transplant donor. CDR3 residues: CSVGPLAGGGYTQYF. As DNA, the CDR3 is TGCAGCGTTGGTCCCTTAGCGGGAGGCGGGTATACGCAGTATTTT.